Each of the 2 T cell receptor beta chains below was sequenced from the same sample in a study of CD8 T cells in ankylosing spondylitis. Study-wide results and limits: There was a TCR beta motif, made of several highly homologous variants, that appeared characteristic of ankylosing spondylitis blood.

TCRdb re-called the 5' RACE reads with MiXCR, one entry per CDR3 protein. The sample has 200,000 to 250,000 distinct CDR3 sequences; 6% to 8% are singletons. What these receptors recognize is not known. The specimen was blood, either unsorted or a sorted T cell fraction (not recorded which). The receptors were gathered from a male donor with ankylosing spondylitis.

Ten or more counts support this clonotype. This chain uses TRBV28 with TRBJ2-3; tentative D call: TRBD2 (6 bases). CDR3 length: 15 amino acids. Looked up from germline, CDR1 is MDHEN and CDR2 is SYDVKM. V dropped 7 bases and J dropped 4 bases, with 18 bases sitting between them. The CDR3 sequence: CASTLGTGTADTQYF. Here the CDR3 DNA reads TGTGCCAGCACCCTCGGGACTGGAACGGCAGATACGCAGTATTTT.

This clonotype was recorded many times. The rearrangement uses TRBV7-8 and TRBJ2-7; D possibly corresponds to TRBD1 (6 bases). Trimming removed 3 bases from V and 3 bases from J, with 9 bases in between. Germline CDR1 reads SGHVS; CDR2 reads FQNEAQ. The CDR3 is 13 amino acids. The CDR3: CASSFRDIYEQYF. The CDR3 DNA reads TGTGCCAGCAGCTTCCGGGACATCTACGAGCAGTACTTC. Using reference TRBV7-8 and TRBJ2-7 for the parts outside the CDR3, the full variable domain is GAGVSQSPRYKVAKRGQDVALRCDPISGHVSLFWYQQALGQGPEFLTYFQNEAQLDKSGLPSDRFFAERPEGSVSTLKIQRTQQEDSAVYLCASSFRDIYEQYFGPGTRLTVT.